These T cell receptor beta chains were read from a single sample in a study of T-cell reconstitution after alpha-beta-depleted transplantation in children. TCRdb recomputed calls from the PCR reads with MiXCR, one row per CDR3 protein. The table includes more than 200,000 distinct CDR3 sequences, around a sixth detected once. The sample in question was PBMCs, mostly from graft donor cells, obtained 360 days after TCRalphabeta/CD19-depleted stem cell transplant. These TCRs come from a male patient between 2 and 9 years old who had a stem cell transplant for acute lymphoblastic leukemia, so the T cells may come from the graft donor. CDR3s include the opening cysteine and the closing phenylalanine or tryptophan. D genes are given only for firm matches. Clone size is not always given. Where it is, it says once, few, many or a class for expanded clones.

V,D,J,size,DNA,CDR3
TRBV20-1,TRBD1,TRBJ1-4,-,TGCAGTGCTAGCAGGGGGCCTACTAATGAAAAACTGTTTTTT,CSASRGPTNEKLFF
TRBV12-3/TRBV12-4,-,TRBJ2-5,few,TGTGCCAGCAGTTTAATGGCGGGGTCTGGGATAGAGACCCAGTACTTC,CASSLMAGSGIETQYF
TRBV4-3,-,TRBJ2-2,-,TGCGCCAGCAGCCAAGGGGTCGGGGCAGGGGCCGACGGGGAGCTGTTTTTT,CASSQGVGAGADGELFF
TRBV16,-,TRBJ1-5,-,TGTGCCAGCAGCCAACTCCTAAATCAGCCCCAGCATTTT,CASSQLLNQPQHF
TRBV11-2,-,TRBJ2-7,-,TGTGCCAGCAGCTTAGCACTCTGGTACGAGCAGTACTTC,CASSLALWYEQYF
TRBV2,TRBD1,TRBJ2-7,-,TGTGCCAGCAGCCTTGACCCCGGGACAGTCTCCTACGAGCAGTACTTC,CASSLDPGTVSYEQYF
TRBV27,-,TRBJ2-5,-,TGTGCCAGCAGTGTCGAAGCGGGGACAGCCTGGGGGACCCAGTACTTC,CASSVEAGTAWGTQYF
TRBV12-3/TRBV12-4,-,TRBJ1-2,few,TGTGCCAGCAGTTATAAACAGACCCTGAACTTC,CASSYKQTLNF
TRBV5-1,TRBD1,TRBJ2-1,few,TGCGCCAGCAGCTCGGACAGGGGCGGTGAGCAGTTCTTC,CASSSDRGGEQFF
TRBV2,TRBD2,TRBJ2-1,-,TGTGCCAGCGATGGAGCCTTGGGACTAGTAAAGAAGCATGAGCAGTTCTTC,CASDGALGLVKKHEQFF
TRBV2,-,TRBJ2-3,-,TGTGCCAGCAGTGAAGAGGGAGAGGCCAGCACAGATACGCAGTATTTT,CASSEEGEASTDTQYF